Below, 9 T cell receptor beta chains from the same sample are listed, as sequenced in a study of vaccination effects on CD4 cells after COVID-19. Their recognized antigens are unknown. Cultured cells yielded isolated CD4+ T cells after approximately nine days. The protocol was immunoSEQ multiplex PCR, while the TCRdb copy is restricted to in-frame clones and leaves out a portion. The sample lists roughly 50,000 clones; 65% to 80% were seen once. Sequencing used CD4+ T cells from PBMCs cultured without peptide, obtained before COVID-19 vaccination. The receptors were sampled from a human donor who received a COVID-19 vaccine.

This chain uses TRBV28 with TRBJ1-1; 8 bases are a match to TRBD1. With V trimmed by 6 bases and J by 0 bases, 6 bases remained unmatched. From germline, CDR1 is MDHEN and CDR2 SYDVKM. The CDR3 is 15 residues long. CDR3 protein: CASRRDRRMNTEAFF. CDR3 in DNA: TGTGCCAGCAGAAGGGACAGGCGCATGAACACTGAAGCTTTCTTT.

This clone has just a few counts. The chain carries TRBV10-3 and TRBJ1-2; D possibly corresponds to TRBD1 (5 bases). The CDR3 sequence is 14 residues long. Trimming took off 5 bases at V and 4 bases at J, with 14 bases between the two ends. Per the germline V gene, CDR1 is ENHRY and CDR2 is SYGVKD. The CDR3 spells CAISSGTSGYGYTF. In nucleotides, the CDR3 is TGTGCCATCAGTTCCGGGACTTCTGGCTATGGCTACACCTTC.

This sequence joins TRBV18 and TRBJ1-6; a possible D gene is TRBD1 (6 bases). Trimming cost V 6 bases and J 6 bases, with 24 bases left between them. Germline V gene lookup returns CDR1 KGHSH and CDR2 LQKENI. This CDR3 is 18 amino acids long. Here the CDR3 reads CASSHQTRGPPGNSPLHF. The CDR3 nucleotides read TGTGCCAGCTCCCACCAAACCAGGGGCCCACCGGGTAATTCACCCCTCCACTTT.

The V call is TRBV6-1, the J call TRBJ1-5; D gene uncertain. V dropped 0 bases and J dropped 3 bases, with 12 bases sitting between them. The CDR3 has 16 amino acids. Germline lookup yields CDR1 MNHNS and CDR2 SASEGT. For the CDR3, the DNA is TGTGCCAGCAGTGAAGCCCGACGGAACCTCAATCAGCCCCAGCATTTT. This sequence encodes CASSEARRNLNQPQHF.

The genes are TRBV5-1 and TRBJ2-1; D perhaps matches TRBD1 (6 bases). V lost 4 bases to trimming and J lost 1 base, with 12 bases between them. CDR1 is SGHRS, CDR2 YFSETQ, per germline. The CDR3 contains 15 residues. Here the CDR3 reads CASSASDSSYNEQFF. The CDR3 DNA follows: TGCGCCAGCAGCGCTTCGGACAGTTCCTACAATGAGCAGTTCTTC. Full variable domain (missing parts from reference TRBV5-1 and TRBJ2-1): KAGVTQTPRYLIKTRGQQVTLSCSPISGHRSVSWYQQTPGQGLQFLFEYFSETQRNKGNFPGRFSGRQFSNSRSEMNVSTLELGDSALYLCASSASDSSYNEQFFGPGTRLTVL.

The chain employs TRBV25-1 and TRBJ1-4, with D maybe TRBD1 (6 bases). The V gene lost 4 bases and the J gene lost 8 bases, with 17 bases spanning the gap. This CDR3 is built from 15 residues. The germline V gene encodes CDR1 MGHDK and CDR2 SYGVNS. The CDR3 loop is CASSGYRVESEKLFF. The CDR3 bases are TGTGCCAGCAGTGGGTACAGGGTGGAGAGCGAAAAACTGTTTTTT. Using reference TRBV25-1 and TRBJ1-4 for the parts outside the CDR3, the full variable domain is EADIYQTPRYLVIGTGKKITLECSQTMGHDKMYWYQQDPGMELHLIHYSYGVNSTEKGDLSSESTVSRIRTEHFPLTLESARPSHTSQYLCASSGYRVESEKLFFGSGTQLSVL.

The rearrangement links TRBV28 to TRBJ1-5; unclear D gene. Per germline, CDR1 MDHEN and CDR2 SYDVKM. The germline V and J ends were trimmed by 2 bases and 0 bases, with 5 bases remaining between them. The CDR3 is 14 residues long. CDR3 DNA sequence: TGTGCCAGCAGTTTAGTGACTAGCAATCAGCCCCAGCATTTT. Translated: CASSLVTSNQPQHF.

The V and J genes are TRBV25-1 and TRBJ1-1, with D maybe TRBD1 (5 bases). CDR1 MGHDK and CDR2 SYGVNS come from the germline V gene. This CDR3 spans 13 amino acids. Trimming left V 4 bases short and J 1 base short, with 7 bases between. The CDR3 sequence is CASSAQENTEAFF. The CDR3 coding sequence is TGTGCCAGCAGTGCACAGGAGAACACTGAAGCTTTCTTT.

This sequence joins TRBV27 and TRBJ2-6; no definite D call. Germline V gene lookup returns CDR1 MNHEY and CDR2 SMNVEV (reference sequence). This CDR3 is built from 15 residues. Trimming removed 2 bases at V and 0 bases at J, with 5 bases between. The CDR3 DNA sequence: TGTGCCAGCAGTTTAGGGTCCTCTGGGGCCAACGTCCTGACTTTC. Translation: CASSLGSSGANVLTF.